This T cell receptor (beta chain) stems from a study of T cell responses to AZD1222 COVID-19 vaccine. Study-wide results and caveats: Recipients of two AZD1222 doses showed rising Spike-specific TCR breadth and depth.

Using immunoSEQ multiplex PCR, the repertoire was profiled, and TCRdb retains in-frame clones only, with some absent. This sample carries 80,000 or so clones, about 90% of them seen once, and the ten largest clones take around 1.5%. The CDR3 length is 14 residues. Germline lookup yields CDR1 SGHRS and CDR2 YFSETQ. V gave up 3 bases and J gave up 2 bases; unmatched junction bases: 2. About this clone itself: Its antigen remains unknown.

This specimen was peripheral blood, taken on day 0 of AZD1222 vaccination. The receptor's source is an adult in good health. V is TRBV5-1 and J is TRBJ2-7, with TRBD2 identical over 10 bases. This CDR3 reads CASSSSGGAYEQYF. CDR3 nucleotides: TGCGCCAGCAGCTCTAGCGGGGGTGCCTACGAGCAGTACTTC.